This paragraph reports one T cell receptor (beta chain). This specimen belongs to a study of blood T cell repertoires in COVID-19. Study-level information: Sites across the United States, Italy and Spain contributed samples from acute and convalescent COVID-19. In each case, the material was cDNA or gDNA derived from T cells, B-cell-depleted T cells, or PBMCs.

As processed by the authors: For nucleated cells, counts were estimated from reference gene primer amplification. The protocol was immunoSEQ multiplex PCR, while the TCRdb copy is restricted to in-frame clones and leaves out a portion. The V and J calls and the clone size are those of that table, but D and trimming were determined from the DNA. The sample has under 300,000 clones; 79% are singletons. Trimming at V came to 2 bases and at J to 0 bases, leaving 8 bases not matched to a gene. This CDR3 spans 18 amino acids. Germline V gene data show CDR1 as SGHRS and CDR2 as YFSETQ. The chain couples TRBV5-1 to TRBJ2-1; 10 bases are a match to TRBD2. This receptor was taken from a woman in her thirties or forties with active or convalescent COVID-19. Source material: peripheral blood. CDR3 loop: CASSLTPSGGSSYNEQFF. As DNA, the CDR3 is TGCGCCAGCAGCTTAACCCCTAGCGGGGGTAGCTCCTACAATGAGCAGTTCTTC. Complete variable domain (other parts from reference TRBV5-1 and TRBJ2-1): KAGVTQTPRYLIKTRGQQVTLSCSPISGHRSVSWYQQTPGQGLQFLFEYFSETQRNKGNFPGRFSGRQFSNSRSEMNVSTLELGDSALYLCASSLTPSGGSSYNEQFFGPGTRLTVL.